Below, 10 T cell receptor beta chains from the same sample are listed, as sequenced in a study of PD-1 blockade in classical Hodgkin lymphoma. After autologous stem cell transplantation all patients relapsed, and prior brentuximab vedotin exposure differed between cohorts. Here immunoSEQ multiplex PCR was the method, and the copy in TCRdb shows in-frame clones only, minus some. In the table there are roughly 25,000 clones, approximately 80% of which are singletons. The starting material was peripheral blood mononuclear cells (PBMCs), obtained at baseline. The receptors come from a human donor with classical Hodgkin lymphoma.

The chain uses TRBV4-3 and TRBJ1-3; the D is unclear. V was trimmed by 3 bases and J by 0 bases, leaving 9 bases between them. Germline lookup yields CDR1 LGHNA and CDR2 YSLEER. There are 15 residues in the CDR3. CDR3 in amino acids: CASSHVTGSGNTIYF. The CDR3 bases are TGCGCCAGCAGCCATGTGACTGGCTCTGGAAACACCATATATTTT.

V is TRBV7-8 and J is TRBJ1-5; D is uncertain. Between the trimmed V and J ends, which lost 1 base and 3 bases, there was a span of 16 bases. This CDR3 is built from 17 residues. CDR1 is SGHVS and CDR2 is FQNEAQ in the germline V gene. The CDR3 loop is CASSLGIEFRDNQPQHF. CDR3 DNA sequence: TGTGCCAGCAGCTTAGGAATAGAGTTTAGGGACAATCAGCCCCAGCATTTT.

The chain joins TRBV4-3 to TRBJ1-3; possible D gene TRBD1, 6 bases. Trimming left V 0 bases short and J 4 bases short, with 10 bases between. Germline V gene sequence: CDR1 LGHNA, CDR2 YSLEER. The CDR3 sequence is 15 residues long. This chain's CDR3 is CASSQDDRSGNTIYF. The CDR3 DNA follows: TGCGCCAGCAGCCAAGACGACAGGTCAGGAAACACCATATATTTT.

The rearrangement uses TRBV6-1 and TRBJ2-3; 7 bases line up with TRBD1. With 2 bases clipped from V and 5 bases from J, the junction kept 7 bases outside the gene matches. CDR1 and CDR2 from the germline V gene are MNHNS and SASEGT. The CDR3 has 15 residues. CDR3 amino acids: CASSESGTVEDTQYF. For the CDR3, the DNA is TGTGCCAGCAGTGAATCCGGGACAGTGGAAGATACGCAGTATTTT.

V gene TRBV11-2 combines with J gene TRBJ2-7; 8 nucleotides match TRBD2. The germline CDR1 and CDR2 sequences are SGHAT and FQNNGV. V shed 3 bases and J 6 bases; nucleotides not matched to a gene: 4. This CDR3 spans 13 amino acids. The CDR3 is CASSLEGTSEQYF. The CDR3, as DNA: TGTGCCAGCAGCTTGGAGGGGACTAGCGAGCAGTACTTC.

This chain links TRBV4-3 with TRBJ2-7; a weak D match, TRBD2 (5 bases). There are 16 residues in the CDR3. V was cut by 0 bases and J by 0 bases, with 12 bases left in between. Germline CDR1 and CDR2: LGHNA and YSLEER. Written as DNA, the CDR3 is TGCGCCAGCAGCCAAGATGTCTTTGCGGGCTCCTACGAGCAGTACTTC. This translates into CASSQDVFAGSYEQYF.

The V call is TRBV5-8, the J call TRBJ2-5; 8 positions match TRBD2. Trimming cost V 4 bases and J 0 bases; bases outside gene matches: 5. The CDR3 runs 15 residues. Germline V gene lookup returns CDR1 SGHTS and CDR2 YDEGEE. CDR3 sequence (DNA): TGTGCCAGCAGCCCCCAGACTAGCGACCAAGAGACCCAGTACTTC. This encodes CASSPQTSDQETQYF.

This clone has only a few counts. The chain is built from TRBV19 and TRBJ1-3; no definite D call. The CDR3 runs to 15 residues. Trimming took off 2 bases at V and 0 bases at J, with 8 bases between the two ends. Germline lookup yields CDR1 LNHDA and CDR2 SQIVND (reference sequence). The CDR3 DNA reads TGTGCCAGTAGTATACAGGCGAACTCTGGAAACACCATATATTTT. Encoded protein: CASSIQANSGNTIYF.

V is TRBV6-6 and J is TRBJ1-5; 8 bases are shared with TRBD1. Looked up from germline, CDR1 is MNHNY and CDR2 is SVGAGI (reference sequence). J lost 6 bases, V lost 2 bases, and 3 bases had no gene match. The CDR3 covers 14 residues. Here the CDR3 reads CASSYQGASQPQHF. The DNA for the CDR3 is TGTGCCAGCAGTTACCAGGGGGCGAGTCAGCCCCAGCATTTT.

V and J are TRBV10-3 and TRBJ2-7; 9 nucleotides match TRBD1. V was pared by 7 bases and J by 3 bases, with 7 bases of the junction left unmatched. The CDR3 consists of 14 residues. Per germline, CDR1 ENHRY and CDR2 SYGVKD. The CDR3 sequence: CAINEQGALYEQYF. The DNA of the CDR3 is TGTGCCATCAATGAACAGGGGGCACTCTACGAGCAGTACTTC.